The clone carrying this T cell receptor (beta chain) was seen many times. Its antigen is currently unknown. A single record per CDR3 protein comes from TCRdb applying MiXCR to the 5' RACE reads. The sample carries about 100,000 distinct CDR3 sequences, 4% to 4.5% recorded once. The time point is: sample taken at primary tumor resection. This entry is derived from a study of spatial heterogeneity in lung cancer. Overall study results and limits: Coverage of tumor T cells, by estimate, reached about 7.6% for alpha chains and over 12% for beta chains. Within tumors, counts of expanded alpha and beta TCRs tracked tumor mutation counts.

This sequence originates from a male donor with early-stage non-small cell lung cancer. The input for sequencing was lung tumor tissue, taken at surgery.

This chain's CDR3 is CAISESGTIDEQFF. DNA for the CDR3: TGTGCCATCAGTGAGTCGGGGACTATCGATGAGCAGTTCTTC. V and J are TRBV10-3 and TRBJ2-1; 7 nucleotides agree with TRBD2. The J segment lost 8 bases and the V segment lost 0 bases, leaving 4 bases of the junction unmatched. This CDR3 has 14 residues. CDR1 is ENHRY, CDR2 SYGVKD, per germline.